One sample yielded the 18 T cell receptor beta chains listed below, sequenced in a study of tumor-infiltrating lymphocytes in primary liver carcinoma (dated by TCRdb to the late 2010s). Sequencing took place on an Illumina HiSeq 2500. Starting from approximately 460 ng total RNA, TCRbeta-specific cDNA was produced by reverse transcription with a constant-region primer and ProtoScript II reverse transcriptase. Construction of the TCRbeta libraries relied on three nested rounds of multiplex PCR, following a slightly modified ARM-PCR procedure. Multiplex TRBV1-TRBV30 forward primers and a Cbeta reverse primer were used in the first two PCR rounds, each of which was run for 9 to 11 cycles. The public sequencing data were trimmed at Q25 with fastp and processed into clonotypes with MiXCR by TCRdb, which kept only in-frame beta chains. CDR3 protein duplicates are merged, each entry listing the most common genes and DNA. The sample table contains some 100,000 distinct CDR3 sequences; only one count was recorded for about 67% of them. The biggest ten clones account for 10% to 15% of the sample.

Total RNA and DNA were co-extracted from roughly 18-30 mg of bulk tissue with the AllPrep DNA/RNA mini kit, without cell sorting. The sequenced sample consisted of liver tumor tissue from sampling region 2. The cell subset or site label for this specimen denotes: tumor region T2, inferior pole. These TCRs come from a woman aged 60-75 years with primary liver carcinoma and hepatitis B virus infection.

This clonotype was counted at least ten times. A clone one base away is much larger, so this may be a read error. This chain links TRBV11-1 with TRBJ2-1; D remains unclear. The CDR3 totals 12 residues. Trimming shortened V by 1 base and J by 8 bases, and 6 bases separated the two germline ends. Germline CDR1 reads SGHAT; CDR2 reads FQDESV (reference sequence). CDR3 sequence (DNA): TGTGCCAGCAGCTTAGGACCCCATGAGCAGTTCTTC. It codes for CASSLGPHEQFF.

As for this clonotype: The junction shows a germline mismatch at one end, possibly a read error. The chain combines TRBV5-1 with TRBJ1-4; maybe TRBD1 (6 bases). Germline V gene sequence: CDR1 SGHRS, CDR2 YFSETQ. The CDR3 has 13 residues. The CDR3 bases are TGCGCCAGTAGCAGCGGGACATATGAAAAACTGGTTTTT. As protein: CASSSGTYEKLVF.

Ten or more counts support this clonotype. The rearrangement joins TRBV7-8 to TRBJ2-7; the match to TRBD2 covers 13 bases. The CDR3 covers 16 residues. The ends lost 0 bases at V and 6 bases at J; junction bases unmatched: 5. Germline V gene lookup returns CDR1 SGHVS and CDR2 FQNEAQ. CDR3: CASSLARTSGSPEQYF. The CDR3 DNA reads TGTGCCAGCAGCTTAGCCCGGACTAGCGGGAGCCCCGAGCAGTACTTC.

The rearrangement links TRBV29-1 to TRBJ2-5; TRBD1 matches at 7 bases. Germline V gene lookup returns CDR1 SQVTM and CDR2 ANQGSEA. The CDR3 covers 15 residues. Unmatched junction bases numbered 10, after V lost 4 bases and J lost 2 bases. In DNA, the CDR3 is TGCAGCGTTGGGTCAGGAGTACAGGGGCAAGAGACCCAGTACTTC. The encoded protein is CSVGSGVQGQETQYF.

Concerning this clonotype itself: The junction departs from the called germline gene at one end, perhaps through a read error. The rearrangement uses TRBV5-5 and TRBJ1-1; D perhaps matches TRBD1 (5 bases). Per the germline V gene, CDR1 is SGHKS and CDR2 is YYEKEE (reference sequence). The CDR3 spans 15 residues. DNA of the CDR3: TGTGTCAGCAGCGGGGGAGGAGCCGGTAACACTGAAGCTTCCTTT. Its protein product is CVSSGGGAGNTEASF.

The chain carries TRBV28 and TRBJ2-3; 15 nucleotides line up with TRBD2. This CDR3 comprises 16 residues. V lost 4 bases, J lost 14 bases, and 13 bases stayed unmatched. Per germline, CDR1 MDHEN and CDR2 SYDVKM. The CDR3 protein is CASSSTRTSGRDMLYF. DNA for the CDR3: TGTGCCAGCAGTTCCACGAGGACTAGCGGGAGGGATATGCTGTATTTT. Supplemented by reference TRBV28 and TRBJ2-3, the full variable domain reads DVKVTQSSRYLVKRTGEKVFLECVQDMDHENMFWYRQDPGLGLRLIYFSYDVKMKEKGDIPEGYSVSREKKERFSLILESASTNQTSMYLCASSSTRTSGRDMLYFGPGTRLTVL.

To note about this clonotype: In this CDR3 the conserved last residue, phenylalanine or tryptophan, is missing, so a read error is likely. This sequence joins TRBV29-1 and TRBJ2-5; either TRBD1 or TRBD2 may supply D (5 bases each). Germline V CDR1 and CDR2: SQVTM, ANQGSEA. This CDR3 is built from 14 residues. V lost 3 bases, J lost 1 base, and 12 bases lay in between. The CDR3 reads CSVESRGAQETQYS. The CDR3 DNA reads as TGCAGCGTTGAGTCCCGAGGGGCCCAAGAGACCCAGTACTCC.

This clonotype was seen at least ten times. V is TRBV29-1 and J is TRBJ2-1; 13 positions agree with TRBD2. Trimming took 0 bases from V and 10 from J; bases not matched to a gene: 6. Germline CDR1 is SQVTM and CDR2 is ANQGSEA. The CDR3 loop spans 15 amino acids. CDR3 coding DNA: TGCAGCGTTGAAGAGACTAGCGGGAGGTTAGGGGAGCAGTTCTTC. This gives the protein CSVEETSGRLGEQFF.

As concerns this clonotype: Germline and junction disagree at one end, which may indicate a read error. V and J are TRBV11-3 and TRBJ1-1, with D perhaps TRBD1 (6 bases). Germline-derived CDR1 and CDR2 are SGHNT and YENEEA. The CDR3 is 15 residues long. CDR3 sequence (DNA): TGTGTCAGCAGCCTGGGACATGGGGCGACGGTTGAAGCTTCCTTT. It translates to CVSSLGHGATVEASF. Full variable domain (rest looked up from reference TRBV11-3 and TRBJ1-1): EAGVVQSPRYKIIEKKQPVAFWCNPISGHNTLYWYLQNLGQGPELLIRYENEEAVDDSQLPKDRFSAERLKGVDSTLKIQPAELGDSAVYLCVSSLGHGATVEASFGQGTRLTVV.

A note on this clonotype: This is likely a read error, given that the CDR3 carries no conserved phenylalanine or tryptophan at its end. The chain employs TRBV6-5 and TRBJ2-1; 7 nucleotides match TRBD2. This CDR3 is built from 15 residues. CDR1 and CDR2 from the germline V gene are MNHEY and SVGAGI. The junction had 11 bases not matched to a gene; V was cut back by 10 bases and J by 2 bases. The CDR3 here is CATIVMGGAYNEQFL. The DNA for the CDR3 is TGTGCCACCATTGTCATGGGGGGGGCCTACAATGAGCAGTTCCTC.

V usage is TRBV11-2 and J usage is TRBJ2-3, with unresolved D. The CDR3 has 15 amino acids. The germline V gene encodes CDR1 SGHAT and CDR2 FQNNGV. Deletions cut 3 bases from V and 1 base from J, with 11 bases between. CDR3 sequence: CASSFRPGRTDTQYF. The CDR3 DNA reads as TGTGCCAGCAGCTTCAGGCCAGGACGCACAGATACGCAGTATTTT.

This chain links TRBV7-8 with TRBJ1-3; 9 bases match TRBD1. Germline assignment: CDR1 SGHVS and CDR2 FQNEAQ. With 4 bases clipped from V and 0 bases from J, the junction kept 7 bases outside the gene matches. The CDR3 runs 17 residues. CDR3 sequence: CASSWWTGESSGNTIYF. The DNA of the CDR3 is TGTGCCAGCAGCTGGTGGACAGGGGAATCCTCTGGAAACACCATATATTTT. The full variable domain, with the rest looked up from reference TRBV7-8 and TRBJ1-3, is GAGVSQSPRYKVAKRGQDVALRCDPISGHVSLFWYQQALGQGPEFLTYFQNEAQLDKSGLPSDRFFAERPEGSVSTLKIQRTQQEDSAVYLCASSWWTGESSGNTIYFGEGSWLTVV.

As regards this clonotype: Since no conserved phenylalanine or tryptophan closes the CDR3, a read error is the likely cause. V usage is TRBV12-5 and J usage is TRBJ2-1; D not certain. This CDR3 has 11 residues. Germline loops: CDR1 LGHNT, CDR2 FRNRAP. Deletions cut 7 bases from V and 4 bases from J, with 5 bases between. CDR3 DNA sequence: TGTGCTAGTGACGCATACAATGAGCAGTTCCTC. It yields the protein CASDAYNEQFL.

Of note for this clonotype: The germline gene is not matched at one end of the junction; a read error may be the cause. The genes are TRBV11-2 and TRBJ1-2; TRBD1 might be the D (6 bases). CDR1 is SGHAT, CDR2 FQNNGV, per germline. The CDR3 consists of 15 residues. This CDR3 reads CSISLDPGANYDYTF. In DNA, the CDR3 is TGTTCCATCAGCTTAGACCCAGGGGCCAACTATGACTACACCTTC. Filled out from reference TRBV11-2 and TRBJ1-2, the complete variable domain reads EAGVAQSPRYKIIEKRQSVAFWCNPISGHATLYWYQQILGQGPKLLIQFQNNGVVDDSQLPKDRFSAERLKGVDSTLKIQPAKLEDSAVYLCSISLDPGANYDYTFGSGTRLTVV.

In regard to this clonotype: Because it lacks the conserved phenylalanine or tryptophan at the end, this CDR3 is likely a read error. The V and J genes are TRBV4-1 and TRBJ2-3, with a weak D call TRBD1 (5 bases). The tail of the sequence fits TRBJ1-5 better, so the J call may be wrong. The CDR3 spans 15 residues. Germline loops: CDR1 MGHRA, CDR2 YSYEKL. The CDR3 reads CASSQGLLSTDTQHL. As DNA, the CDR3 is TGCGCCAGCAGCCAGGGACTACTAAGCACAGATACGCAGCATCTT.

Notes on this clonotype: An end of the junction differs from the germline gene, which may be a read error. The V call is TRBV7-8, the J call TRBJ2-1; TRBD1 or TRBD2 may be the D gene (5 bases each). This CDR3 comprises 15 residues. CDR1 is SGHVS and CDR2 is FQNEAQ in the germline V gene. In DNA, the CDR3 is TGTGCAAGCAGCTCGGGACGGTCCACCTCCAATGAGCAGTTCTTC. Amino acids: CASSSGRSTSNEQFF.

A word on this clonotype: This clone may be a read error of a much larger clone one base away. The chain recombines TRBV7-8 with TRBJ2-1; possible D gene TRBD2, 5 bases. Germline CDR1 SGHVS, CDR2 FQNEAQ. V lost 2 bases and J lost 0, with 8 bases in between. The CDR3 has 15 residues. CDR3 sequence reads: CASSLKRSSYNEQFF. The CDR3 DNA is TGTGCCAGCAGCTTAAAGCGGAGCTCCTACAATGAGCAGTTCTTC.

Regarding this clonotype: This likely comes from a read error, as the CDR3 has no conserved phenylalanine or tryptophan at its end. The rearrangement links TRBV11-2 to TRBJ2-5; D is possibly TRBD2 (6 bases). This CDR3 has 13 residues. Germline assignment: CDR1 SGHAT and CDR2 FQNNGV. CDR3 bases: TGTGTCAGCAGCTCGTATAGCGGAGAGACCCAGTACCTC. Translating it yields CVSSSYSGETQYL.